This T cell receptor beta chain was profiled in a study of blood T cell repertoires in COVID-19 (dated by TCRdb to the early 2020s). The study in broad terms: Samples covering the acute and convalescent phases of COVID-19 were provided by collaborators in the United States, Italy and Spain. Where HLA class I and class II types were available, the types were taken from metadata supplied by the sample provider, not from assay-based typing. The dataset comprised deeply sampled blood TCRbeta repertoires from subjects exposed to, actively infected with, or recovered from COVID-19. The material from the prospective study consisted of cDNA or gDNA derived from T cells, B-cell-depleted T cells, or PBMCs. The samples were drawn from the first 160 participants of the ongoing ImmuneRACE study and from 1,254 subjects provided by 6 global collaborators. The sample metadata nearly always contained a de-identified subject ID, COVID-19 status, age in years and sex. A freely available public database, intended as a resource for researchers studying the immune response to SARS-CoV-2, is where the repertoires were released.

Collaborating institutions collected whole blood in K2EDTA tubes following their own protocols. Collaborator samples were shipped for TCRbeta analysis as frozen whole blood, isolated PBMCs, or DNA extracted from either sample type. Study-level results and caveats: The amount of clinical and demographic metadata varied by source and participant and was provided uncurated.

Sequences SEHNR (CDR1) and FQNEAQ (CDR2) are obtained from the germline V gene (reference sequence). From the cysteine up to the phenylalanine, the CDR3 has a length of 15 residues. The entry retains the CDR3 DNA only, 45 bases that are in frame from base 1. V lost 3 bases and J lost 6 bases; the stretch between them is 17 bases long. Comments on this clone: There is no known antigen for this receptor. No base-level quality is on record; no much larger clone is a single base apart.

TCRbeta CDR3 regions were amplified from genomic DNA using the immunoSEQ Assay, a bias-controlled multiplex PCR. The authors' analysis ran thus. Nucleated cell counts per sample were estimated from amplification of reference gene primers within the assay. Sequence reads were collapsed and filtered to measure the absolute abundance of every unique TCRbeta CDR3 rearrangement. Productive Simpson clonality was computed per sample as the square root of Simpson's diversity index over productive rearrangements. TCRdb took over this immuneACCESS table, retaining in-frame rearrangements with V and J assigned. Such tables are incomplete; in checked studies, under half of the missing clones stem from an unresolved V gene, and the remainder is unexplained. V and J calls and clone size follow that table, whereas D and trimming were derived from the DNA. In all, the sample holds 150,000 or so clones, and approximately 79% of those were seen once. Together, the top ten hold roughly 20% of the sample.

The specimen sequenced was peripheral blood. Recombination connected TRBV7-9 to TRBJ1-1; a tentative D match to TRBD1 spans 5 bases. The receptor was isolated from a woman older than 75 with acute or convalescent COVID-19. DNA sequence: TGTGCCAGCAGCTTGCAGGGATCAAAGGTCGCTGAAGCTTTCTTT. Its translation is CASSLQGSKVAEAFF.